A selection of T cell receptor beta chains follows, all from one sample in a study of T cell responses to AZD1222 COVID-19 vaccine. Sequencing used immunoSEQ multiplex PCR; TCRdb keeps in-frame clones, though not all of them. The sample records 100,000 to 120,000 clones, 85% to 95% being singletons. The starting material was peripheral blood, obtained on day 0 of AZD1222 vaccination. The receptors here all came from an adult in good health. Both conserved end residues are part of each CDR3. D genes are given only for firm matches. Size tells how often a clone was seen (once, few, many) or the class of an expanded clone, and some rows leave it out.

TGTGCCAGTCGAGGTTGGGGACAACTGTTTTTT	CASRGWGQLFF	TRBV19	TRBJ1-4	11	NA	NA
TGTGCCAGCAGCGCCGGGACAGCAACCTACGAGCAGTACTTC	CASSAGTATYEQYF	TRBV9	TRBJ2-7	14	TRBD1	NA
TGTGCCAGCAGCCCGCGGGGAACAGGGAATCGGAACACTGAAGCTTTCTTT	CASSPRGTGNRNTEAFF	TRBV7-3	TRBJ1-1	17	NA	NA
TGTGCCAGTAGTATCAATTCGAACACCGGGGAGCTGTTTTTT	CASSINSNTGELFF	TRBV19	TRBJ2-2	14	NA	NA
TGCGCCAGCAGTGAGTTCCTTAATGAAAAACTGTTTTTT	CASSEFLNEKLFF	TRBV10-1	TRBJ1-4	13	NA	NA
TGCGCCAGCAGTTCGACGGGGCAGGAGACCCAGTACTTC	CASSSTGQETQYF	TRBV5-1	TRBJ2-5	13	NA	once
TGTGCCAGCAGATTACTAGCGGGCCTCACAGATACGCAGTATTTT	CASRLLAGLTDTQYF	TRBV27	TRBJ2-3	15	TRBD2	NA
TGTGCCAGCAGCTTAACCGGGGAGCTGTTTTTT	CASSLTGELFF	TRBV7-9	TRBJ2-2	11	NA	NA
TGCGCCAGCAGCCCGACAGGGGTCGAAGAGCAGTACTTC	CASSPTGVEEQYF	TRBV10-1	TRBJ2-7	13	TRBD1	NA
TGTGCCAGCAGCTCGGACCCGAGGACAGGGAGCACAGATACGCAGTATTTT	CASSSDPRTGSTDTQYF	TRBV14	TRBJ2-3	17	TRBD1	NA
TGTGCCAGCAGCTTTGGGCAGGGGGTCAATACCGGGGAGCTGTTTTTT	CASSFGQGVNTGELFF	TRBV12-1	TRBJ2-2	16	NA	NA
TGTGCCAGCAGCGACGCTGGGACTTCCAGCTACGAGCAGTACTTC	CASSDAGTSSYEQYF	TRBV5-4	TRBJ2-7	15	NA	NA
TGTGCCAGCAGTTTACAGGGAAACGAGCAGTACTTC	CASSLQGNEQYF	TRBV28	TRBJ2-7	12	NA	NA
TGCGCCAGCAGCCAAGAGGTTGGCAGGGGCGGGTACCAAGAGACCCAGTACTTC	CASSQEVGRGGYQETQYF	TRBV4-1	TRBJ2-5	18	NA	NA
TGTGCCAGCAGCTTGGGTCCCGGGACAGGGTCGGAGGAGCAGTACTTC	CASSLGPGTGSEEQYF	TRBV5-4	TRBJ2-7	16	TRBD1	NA
TGTGCCAGCAGCTCGATCGGGACTAACTATGGCTACACCTTC	CASSSIGTNYGYTF	TRBV9	TRBJ1-2	14	NA	NA
TGTGCCAGCAGTCCCGATATAATTGGGACAGGCAATGGCTACACCTTC	CASSPDIIGTGNGYTF	TRBV28	TRBJ1-2	16	TRBD1	NA
TGTGCCTCCGAGGACAGGACTGAAGCTTTCTTT	CASEDRTEAFF	TRBV10-3	TRBJ1-1	11	TRBD1	NA
TGCGCCAGCAGTGATGGTCGGGGGCCGAATGAGCAGTTCTTC	CASSDGRGPNEQFF	TRBV10-1	TRBJ2-1	14	NA	NA
TGTGCCAGTAGTGACCCTGGACAGCCCTATAATGAAAAACTGTTTTTT	CASSDPGQPYNEKLFF	TRBV19	TRBJ1-4	16	NA	NA
TGTGCCAGCAGACCCATTCTCTATGGCTACACCTTC	CASRPILYGYTF	TRBV28	TRBJ1-2	12	NA	NA
TGTGCCAGCAGCTCACAGGGGAAGAGTGAAGCTTTCTTT	CASSSQGKSEAFF	TRBV6-6	TRBJ1-1	13	TRBD1	NA
TGTGCCAGCTCCTCAAGGAACGAGGAGCAGTACTTC	CASSSRNEEQYF	TRBV18	TRBJ2-7	12	NA	NA
TGCAGTGCTAGACAGGAGCAGTACTTC	CSARQEQYF	TRBV20-1	TRBJ2-7	9	NA	NA
TGTGCCAGCAGCCAATCGAACACGCGCAACCACGAGCAGTACTTC	CASSQSNTRNHEQYF	TRBV3-1/TRBV3-2	TRBJ2-7	15	NA	NA
TGTGCCAGCAGCCTGGGGGGGAGCTCCACAGATACGCAGTATTTT	CASSLGGSSTDTQYF	TRBV3-1/TRBV3-2	TRBJ2-3	15	TRBD2	NA
TGTGCCAGAAGCCCCCGACAGGGGGTGGGGAACACTGAAGCTTTCTTT	CARSPRQGVGNTEAFF	TRBV5-3	TRBJ1-1	16	TRBD1	NA
TGTGCCAGCAGTCCTTACAGGGGTAGCAATCAGCCCCAGCATTTT	CASSPYRGSNQPQHF	TRBV27	TRBJ1-5	15	TRBD1	NA
TGTGCCAGCAGCCAAGATTGGGCAGACAATGAGCAGTTCTTC	CASSQDWADNEQFF	TRBV14	TRBJ2-1	14	NA	NA
TGTGCCAGCAGAACAGGGGGGAACACCGGGGAGCTGTTTTTT	CASRTGGNTGELFF	TRBV28	TRBJ2-2	14	TRBD1	NA
TGCAGTGCTAGTCCTAGCGGGGTTCGTGAGCAGTTCTTC	CSASPSGVREQFF	TRBV20-1	TRBJ2-1	13	TRBD2	NA
TGTGCCATCAGTGAGTGGACAGCCCAAGAGACCCAGTACTTC	CAISEWTAQETQYF	TRBV10-3	TRBJ2-5	14	NA	NA
TGTGCCAGCAGGGATAGGACAGGGGCGAATCAGCCCCAGCATTTT	CASRDRTGANQPQHF	TRBV2	TRBJ1-5	15	TRBD1	NA
TGCGCCAGCAATGGGGGGGCCCGGGATGAGCAGTTCTTC	CASNGGARDEQFF	TRBV5-1	TRBJ2-1	13	NA	once
TGTGCCAGCAGTGAAGTTACTAGCGGGGGCTACAATGAGCAGTTCTTC	CASSEVTSGGYNEQFF	TRBV6-1	TRBJ2-1	16	TRBD2	NA
TGCGCCAGCAGCTTACAGGGGAACCCCTATAATTCACCCCTCCACTTT	CASSLQGNPYNSPLHF	TRBV5-1	TRBJ1-6	16	TRBD1	NA
TGTGCCAGCAGTCTCGAAATGAACGGCTACACCTTC	CASSLEMNGYTF	TRBV28	TRBJ1-2	12	NA	NA
TGTGCCAGTAAGACACAGGGCATTCGTGAAAAACTGTTTTTT	CASKTQGIREKLFF	TRBV19	TRBJ1-4	14	NA	NA
TGTGCCAGCAGCGTTCAACAGGGGAACGAGCAGTACTTC	CASSVQQGNEQYF	TRBV9	TRBJ2-7	13	TRBD1	NA
TGTGCCAGCATACCGGGGGGGAACACCGGGGAGCTGTTTTTT	CASIPGGNTGELFF	TRBV28	TRBJ2-2	14	TRBD2	NA
TGTGCCAGCAGCTTAGATTCCTACAAAAACTATGGAAGGGAGGACTACACCTTC	CASSLDSYKNYGREDYTF	TRBV11-2	TRBJ1-2	18	NA	NA
TGTGCCAGCAGTCCGGCAGGGTCCCTAGCGGGGGGTCAAGATACGCAGTATTTT	CASSPAGSLAGGQDTQYF	TRBV6-6	TRBJ2-3	18	TRBD2	once
TGTGCCAGCAGTTACTCTACCGGGGACTACGAGCAGTACTTC	CASSYSTGDYEQYF	TRBV6-5	TRBJ2-7	14	NA	NA